These 27 T cell receptor beta chains share one sample of origin, sequenced in a study of blood T cell repertoires in COVID-19. TCRdb's table, derived via immunoSEQ multiplex PCR, lists solely in-frame clones and lacks some. The sample carries fewer than 100,000 clones, 86% recorded once. Sequencing was performed on peripheral blood. The receptors derive from an elderly man in a cohort sampled during active COVID-19.

In nucleotides, the CDR3 is TGTGCCAGCCCAAGTCAGCACAGCACCATATATTTT. Amino acids: CASPSQHSTIYF. V usage is TRBV11-3 and J usage is TRBJ1-3; D call uncertain. The germline V and J ends were trimmed by 8 bases and 9 bases, with 14 bases remaining between them. The CDR3 length is 12 residues. The germline V gene encodes CDR1 SGHNT and CDR2 YENEEA. Looking up the rest from reference TRBV11-3 and TRBJ1-3 gives the full variable domain: EAGVVQSPRYKIIEKKQPVAFWCNPISGHNTLYWYLQNLGQGPELLIRYENEEAVDDSQLPKDRFSAERLKGVDSTLKIQPAELGDSAVYLCASPSQHSTIYFGEGSWLTVV.

This sequence joins TRBV11-3 and TRBJ2-1; TRBD2 is a possible D gene (7 bases). Trimming removed 2 bases at V and 4 bases at J, with 18 bases between. CDR1 is SGHNT, CDR2 YENEEA, per germline. This CDR3 comprises 17 residues. This CDR3 is CASSLRLGGGVYNEQFF. The CDR3 nucleotides read TGTGCCAGCAGCTTACGCCTGGGGGGGGGCGTTTACAATGAGCAGTTCTTC.

The genes are TRBV10-3 and TRBJ2-2; D possibly corresponds to TRBD1 (6 bases). This CDR3 region has 17 residues. V was clipped by 0 bases and J by 0 bases, with 11 bases between them. CDR1 and CDR2 from the germline V gene are ENHRY and SYGVKD. The chain's CDR3 is CAISESLGHSNTGELFF. The CDR3 DNA sequence: TGTGCCATCAGTGAGTCGCTGGGACACTCGAACACCGGGGAGCTGTTTTTT.

The gene calls are TRBV5-1 and TRBJ2-7; 9 nucleotides agree with TRBD1. Germline V lookup: CDR1 SGHRS, CDR2 YFSETQ. The trim removed 4 bases at V and 0 bases at J, leaving 2 bases unmatched. This CDR3 comprises 14 residues. CDR3 bases: TGCGCCAGCAGCAAGACAGGGGGCTCCTACGAGCAGTACTTC. As protein: CASSKTGGSYEQYF.

This chain uses TRBV5-1 with TRBJ2-5; 8 nucleotides line up with TRBD1. V lost 0 bases, J lost 4 bases, and 5 bases stayed unmatched. Germline CDR1 is SGHRS and CDR2 is YFSETQ. This CDR3 contains 15 residues. The CDR3, as DNA: TGCGCCAGCAGCTTGGGGACAGGGCTAGGAGAGACCCAGTACTTC. This translates into CASSLGTGLGETQYF.

V usage is TRBV4-3 and J usage is TRBJ2-1, with D possibly being TRBD1 (6 bases). From germline, CDR1 is LGHNA and CDR2 YSLEER. CDR3 length: 13 amino acids. V dropped 3 bases and J dropped 5 bases, with 8 bases sitting between them. In DNA form, the CDR3 reads TGCGCCAGCAGCCAGACAGGAGACAATGAGCAGTTCTTC. Its protein product is CASSQTGDNEQFF.

V and J are TRBV6-5 and TRBJ2-7; 8 bases match TRBD1. Trimming cost V 6 bases and J 5 bases; bases outside gene matches: 9. Germline assignment: CDR1 MNHEY and CDR2 SVGAGI. The CDR3 extends over 14 amino acids. CDR3 sequence: CASSLRDRWNEQYF. In DNA, the CDR3 is TGTGCCAGCAGCCTCCGGGACAGGTGGAACGAGCAGTACTTC.

This chain joins TRBV28 and TRBJ1-1; tentative D call: TRBD1 (5 bases). Germline V lookup: CDR1 MDHEN, CDR2 SYDVKM. The CDR3 extends over 14 amino acids. V was trimmed by 5 bases and J by 5 bases, leaving 15 bases between them. The DNA of the CDR3 is TGTGCCAGCAGTCAACCAGGCAGGGTGACTGAAGCTTTCTTT. It specifies CASSQPGRVTEAFF.

The J gene is TRBJ1-1, the V gene TRBV4-2, with D tentatively TRBD1 (6 bases). V lost 4 bases, J lost 4 bases, and 10 bases lay in between. The CDR3 is 13 residues long. Germline V gives CDR1 LGHNA, CDR2 YNFKEQ. Here the CDR3 reads CASSRTGSTEAFF. The CDR3 DNA reads TGTGCCAGCAGCCGAACAGGGAGCACTGAAGCTTTCTTT.

The count of this clone is one. The chain employs TRBV27 and TRBJ1-1; 9 bases match TRBD1. Per germline, CDR1 MNHEY and CDR2 SMNVEV (reference sequence). Unmatched junction bases numbered 2, after V lost 5 bases and J lost 1 base. The CDR3 sequence is 14 residues long. The CDR3 sequence: CASSRGQGNTEAFF. The CDR3 DNA is TGTGCCAGCAGTAGGGGACAGGGGAACACTGAAGCTTTCTTT.

V usage is TRBV6-1 and J usage is TRBJ1-5, with D uncertain. The CDR3 consists of 14 residues. Trimming stripped 1 base from V and 7 bases from J, with 11 bases between. Germline V gene sequence: CDR1 MNHNS, CDR2 SASEGT. The CDR3 DNA reads as TGTGCCAGCAGTGAAGACCTAGGTGTCCAGCCCCAGCATTTT. Translating gives CASSEDLGVQPQHF.

The chain couples TRBV7-2 to TRBJ1-1, with D perhaps matching TRBD1 (5 bases). The germline V gene encodes CDR1 SGHTA and CDR2 FQGNSA. The CDR3 length is 15 residues. Trimming shortened V by 3 bases and J by 4 bases, and 15 bases separated the two germline ends. Here the CDR3 reads CASSFTAGTGTEAFF. CDR3 coding DNA: TGTGCCAGCAGCTTTACGGCCGGAACAGGCACTGAAGCTTTCTTT.

The chain has TRBV25-1 and TRBJ2-6; D is unresolved. The V end was cut by 6 bases, the J end by 1 base, with 4 bases between. Germline CDR1 and CDR2: MGHDK and SYGVNS. The CDR3 totals 13 residues. The DNA for the CDR3 is TGTGCCAGCAGCCCTTCTGGGGCCAACGTCCTGACTTTC. It is translated as CASSPSGANVLTF.

The CDR3 DNA is TGCAAGGGACAGTTCGGAAACACCATATATTTT. Translation gives CKGQFGNTIYF. V is TRBV20-1 and J is TRBJ1-3, with TRBD1 identical over 7 bases. Germline loops: CDR1 DFQATT, CDR2 SNEGSKA (reference sequence). The CDR3 runs 11 residues.

The J gene is TRBJ1-2, the V gene TRBV6-5, with 9 positions matching TRBD1. Germline V gene data show CDR1 as MNHEY and CDR2 as SVGAGI. The CDR3 is 16 amino acids. V gave up 0 bases and J gave up 11 bases; unmatched junction bases: 13. For the CDR3, the DNA is TGTGCCAGCAGTTACTCCGCCGGACAGGGGTTAGGTGGATACACCTTC. It is translated as CASSYSAGQGLGGYTF.

The chain links TRBV4-2 to TRBJ2-2; no reliable D call. Germline V gene sequence: CDR1 LGHNA, CDR2 YNFKEQ. The CDR3 totals 14 residues. The V end was cut by 6 bases, the J end by 1 base, with 9 bases between. DNA of the CDR3: TGTGCCAGCAGTCAACAGATGAACACCGGGGAGCTGTTTTTT. Its translation is CASSQQMNTGELFF.

The V and J genes are TRBV28 and TRBJ2-7, with D unclear. The length of the CDR3 is 12 residues. Trimming stripped 4 bases from V and 0 bases from J, with 4 bases between. Germline CDR1 and CDR2: MDHEN and SYDVKM. CDR3 sequence: CASSSSSYEQYV. CDR3 sequence (DNA): TGTGCCAGCAGTTCTAGCTCCTACGAGCAGTACGTC.

This chain links TRBV6-5 with TRBJ1-4, with D hard to call. CDR3 length equals 12 residues. V lost 5 bases, J lost 13 bases, and 14 bases lay in between. Germline CDR1 and CDR2: MNHEY and SVGAGI. This CDR3 is CASSLISGRLFF. The DNA for the CDR3 is TGTGCCAGCAGTCTCATTAGTGGGAGACTGTTTTTT.

The chain joins TRBV18 to TRBJ2-3; D ambiguous. Trimming pared 5 bases from V and 6 bases from J, leaving 9 bases between. Germline V gene data show CDR1 as KGHSH and CDR2 as LQKENI. The CDR3 contains 12 residues. CDR3 sequence: CASSMQEDTQYF. The DNA for the CDR3 is TGTGCCAGCTCAATGCAAGAGGATACGCAGTATTTT.

The chain has TRBV19 and TRBJ2-2; 7 nucleotides agree with TRBD1. The V and J ends lost 3 bases and 7 bases, in that order; junction bases with no gene match: 17. The germline V gene encodes CDR1 LNHDA and CDR2 SQIVND (reference sequence). The CDR3 contains 18 residues. CDR3 region: CASSITPADRDRGGELFF. The CDR3, as DNA: TGTGCCAGTAGTATTACCCCTGCCGACAGGGATCGAGGCGGGGAGCTGTTTTTT.

The chain combines TRBV27 with TRBJ2-1, with D tentatively TRBD2 (6 bases). Between the trimmed V and J ends, which lost 5 bases and 6 bases, there was a span of 14 bases. This CDR3 comprises 14 residues. From germline, CDR1 is MNHEY and CDR2 SMNVEV (reference sequence). The CDR3 DNA follows: TGTGCCAGCAGTGGAGGGGCGTATAGCAATGAGCAGTTCTTC. It translates to CASSGGAYSNEQFF.

V is TRBV2 and J is TRBJ2-3; 15 bases map to TRBD2. CDR3 length: 18 residues. The germline CDR1 and CDR2 sequences are SNHLY and FYNNEI. Unmatched junction bases numbered 4, after V lost 3 bases and J lost 0 bases. Here the CDR3 reads CASSEGLAGGLSTDTQYF. The CDR3 DNA is TGTGCCAGCAGTGAGGGACTAGCGGGGGGACTGAGCACAGATACGCAGTATTTT.

The rearrangement joins TRBV15 to TRBJ2-4; 7 nucleotides line up with TRBD1. This CDR3 spans 16 amino acids. Per the germline V gene, CDR1 is LNHNV and CDR2 is YYDKDF (reference sequence). With V trimmed by 0 bases and J by 7 bases, 9 bases remained unmatched. The CDR3 DNA is TGTGCCACCAGCAGAGATCAAGGGGGCGGTTGGAACATTCAGTACTTC. Translation gives CATSRDQGGGWNIQYF.

The chain has TRBV7-2 and TRBJ2-7; 8 positions agree with TRBD2. The CDR3 loop spans 14 amino acids. The J segment lost 8 bases and the V segment lost 6 bases, leaving 12 bases of the junction unmatched. Looked up from germline, CDR1 is SGHTA and CDR2 is FQGNSA. CDR3 sequence (DNA): TGTGCCAGCAGTCCCCCCGGGGGGGATACGAAGCAGTACTTC. This translates into CASSPPGGDTKQYF.

The V and J genes are TRBV20-1 and TRBJ2-5, with D perhaps TRBD1 (6 bases). Trimming cost V 0 bases and J 12 bases, with 11 bases left between them. CDR3 length equals 11 residues. The germline V gene encodes CDR1 DFQATT and CDR2 SNEGSKA (reference sequence). The CDR3 DNA follows: TGCAGTGCTAGAGACAGGGGCGAGAAGTACTTC. Amino acid sequence: CSARDRGEKYF.

The rearrangement joins TRBV10-3 to TRBJ2-3; possibly TRBD1 for D (6 bases). The CDR3 length is 14 residues. Trimming took 0 bases from V and 5 from J, leaving 9 bases between them. The germline V gene has CDR1 ENHRY and CDR2 SYGVKD. The CDR3 region is CAISESEQGDTQYF. The DNA for the CDR3 is TGTGCCATCAGTGAGTCAGAACAGGGAGATACGCAGTATTTT.

CDR3 bases: TGTGCCAGCAGTCTTAGCCCCAGCTCCTACAATGAGCAGTTCTTC. Its protein product is CASSLSPSSYNEQFF. V usage is TRBV5-6 and J usage is TRBJ2-1, with D hard to call. The CDR3 has 15 amino acids. V was shortened by 5 bases and J by 0 bases, with 12 bases between the two germline ends. CDR1 is SGHDT, CDR2 YYEEEE, per germline.